This is a list of T cell receptor beta chains from one sample in a study of blood T cells in healthy people across ages. Each CDR3 protein is one row after TCRdb ran MiXCR on the 5' RACE reads. This table holds about 800,000 distinct CDR3 sequences, roughly 64% found once. The material sequenced was blood. Receptor source: a man in his thirties or forties in good health. Both conserved end residues are part of each CDR3. Each record gives: V gene, clone size, D gene, J gene, CDR3 length, CDR3 DNA, CDR3 protein. A D gene is named only where the DNA matches it firmly. Rows give clone size only sometimes, using once, few, many, or a class for an expanded clone.

V: TRBV11-1; size: many; D: .; J: TRBJ2-7; length: 13; DNA: TGTGCCAGCAGCCCTACACCTCGACAAGAGCAGTACTTC; CDR3: CASSPTPRQEQYF
V: TRBV10-3; size: .; D: TRBD2; J: TRBJ2-7; length: 15; DNA: TGTGCCATCAGTTTATGGACTAGCGGGAGCTACGAGCAGTACTTC; CDR3: CAISLWTSGSYEQYF
V: TRBV30; size: .; D: TRBD1; J: TRBJ2-1; length: 14; DNA: TGTGCCTGGAGTCCTCCAGGGGGCTTCTTCAAGCAGTTCTTC; CDR3: CAWSPPGGFFKQFF
V: TRBV4-1; size: .; D: .; J: TRBJ2-7; length: 15; DNA: TGCGCCAGCAGCCTAACGGACAGGGACTACTACGAGCAGTACTTC; CDR3: CASSLTDRDYYEQYF
V: TRBV5-1; size: .; D: .; J: TRBJ2-4; length: 14; DNA: TGCGCCAGCAGCTTTGACAGCACCAAAAACATTCAGTACTTC; CDR3: CASSFDSTKNIQYF
V: TRBV7-9; size: .; D: TRBD2; J: TRBJ2-1; length: 16; DNA: TGTGCCAGCAGCTCGACTAGCGGGAGGGCCAGAAATGAGCAGTTCTTC; CDR3: CASSSTSGRARNEQFF
V: TRBV5-1; size: .; D: TRBD1; J: TRBJ2-3; length: 15; DNA: TGCGCCAGCAGCGTCCGGGACAGGGACTCAGATACGCAGTATTTT; CDR3: CASSVRDRDSDTQYF
V: TRBV20-1; size: .; D: .; J: TRBJ2-5; length: 16; DNA: TGCAGTGCCCGTATCCCTCTACGGGCGGCTGCGGAGACCCAGTACTTC; CDR3: CSARIPLRAAAETQYF
V: TRBV4-3; size: few; D: .; J: TRBJ2-3; length: 17; DNA: TGCGCCAGCAGCCGAGCCGCCGGACTAGGGGGTGTGGATACGCAGTATTTT; CDR3: CASSRAAGLGGVDTQYF
V: TRBV6-2/TRBV6-3; size: .; D: TRBD2; J: TRBJ2-7; length: 13; DNA: TGTGCCAGCAACCGGGACTACTTATACGAGCAGTACTTC; CDR3: CASNRDYLYEQYF
V: TRBV27; size: few; D: TRBD2; J: TRBJ2-5; length: 15; DNA: TGTGCCAGCCGAACGGGGACTAGCGGTCAAGAGACCCAGTACTTC; CDR3: CASRTGTSGQETQYF
V: TRBV11-2; size: .; D: .; J: TRBJ2-3; length: 14; DNA: TGTGCCAGCGGCTTGGAGGTTCTCACAGATACGCAGTATTTT; CDR3: CASGLEVLTDTQYF
V: TRBV5-1; size: few; D: .; J: TRBJ2-7; length: 14; DNA: TGCGCCAGCAGCCCCACAGGGCACTCCTACGAGCAGTACTTC; CDR3: CASSPTGHSYEQYF
V: TRBV5-5; size: .; D: TRBD1; J: TRBJ1-1; length: 13; DNA: TGTGCCAGCAGCTTGCCGGGACAGGGTGAAGCTTTCTTT; CDR3: CASSLPGQGEAFF
V: TRBV6-2/TRBV6-3; size: .; D: .; J: TRBJ2-7; length: 15; DNA: TGTGCCAGCAGTTATGATGAGTCTAGCTCCTACGAGCAGTACTTC; CDR3: CASSYDESSSYEQYF
V: TRBV12-3/TRBV12-4; size: .; D: TRBD1; J: TRBJ1-5; length: 14; DNA: TGTGCCAGCAGTTTCACAGGGGGTGATACGCCCCAGCATTTT; CDR3: CASSFTGGDTPQHF
V: TRBV9; size: .; D: TRBD1; J: TRBJ2-1; length: 16; DNA: TGTGCCAGCAGCGTAGCGACAGGGCGCTCCTACAATGAGCAGTTCTTC; CDR3: CASSVATGRSYNEQFF